A selection of T cell receptor beta chains follows, all from one sample in a study of blood T cell repertoires in COVID-19. TCRdb's table, derived via immunoSEQ multiplex PCR, lists solely in-frame clones and lacks some. The sample has hundreds of thousands of clones, nearly 90% seen once. Material for sequencing was PBMCs or T cells enriched from blood (not recorded which). The receptor source for this set is a man aged 30 to 45 who had been exposed to COVID-19. The CDR3 runs from the conserved cysteine through the conserved F or W. A D gene is named only where the DNA matches it firmly.

J gene: TRBJ1-2; D gene: .; V gene: TRBV14; CDR3 protein: CASSQQGYGYTF
J gene: TRBJ2-7; D gene: TRBD1; V gene: TRBV27; CDR3 protein: CASSLRDRYEQYF
J gene: TRBJ2-1; D gene: TRBD2; V gene: TRBV10-1; CDR3 protein: CASSPLGLAGNNINEQFF
J gene: TRBJ2-3; D gene: TRBD2; V gene: TRBV9; CDR3 protein: CASSALSGGAADTQYF
J gene: TRBJ2-5; D gene: TRBD1; V gene: TRBV5-1; CDR3 protein: CASSPAGGQETQYF
J gene: TRBJ1-2; D gene: .; V gene: TRBV6-5; CDR3 protein: CASSREANYGYTF
J gene: TRBJ1-1; D gene: TRBD1; V gene: TRBV3-1/TRBV3-2; CDR3 protein: CASSQITGGRYTEAFF
J gene: TRBJ1-5; D gene: .; V gene: TRBV19; CDR3 protein: CASSIRQGSNQPQHF
J gene: TRBJ1-2; D gene: TRBD1; V gene: TRBV19; CDR3 protein: CASSPKTGSTYGYTF
J gene: TRBJ1-6; D gene: TRBD1; V gene: TRBV3-1/TRBV3-2; CDR3 protein: CASSPPGQGRWSPLHF
J gene: TRBJ1-1; D gene: TRBD1; V gene: TRBV18; CDR3 protein: CASSPGTASEAFF
J gene: TRBJ1-4; D gene: .; V gene: TRBV2; CDR3 protein: CASQLRGGNEKLFF
J gene: TRBJ2-1; D gene: TRBD2; V gene: TRBV5-1; CDR3 protein: CASSKISGTSDGNEQFF
J gene: TRBJ1-3; D gene: .; V gene: TRBV5-6; CDR3 protein: CASFQGSGNTIYF
J gene: TRBJ2-5; D gene: TRBD2; V gene: TRBV15; CDR3 protein: CATSRGETSVETQYF
J gene: TRBJ1-4; D gene: .; V gene: TRBV5-5; CDR3 protein: CASSFSPRGNEKLFF
J gene: TRBJ2-7; D gene: .; V gene: TRBV24-1; CDR3 protein: CATSESESDEQYF
J gene: TRBJ2-5; D gene: .; V gene: TRBV10-3; CDR3 protein: CAISEVRGETQYF
J gene: TRBJ1-1; D gene: .; V gene: TRBV29-1; CDR3 protein: CSVDGGTEAFF
J gene: TRBJ2-3; D gene: .; V gene: TRBV5-6; CDR3 protein: CASSVGASQYF
J gene: TRBJ1-2; D gene: .; V gene: TRBV10-2; CDR3 protein: CASNRPGNYGYTF
J gene: TRBJ1-2; D gene: .; V gene: TRBV19; CDR3 protein: CASSPGTFGYTF
J gene: TRBJ2-5; D gene: TRBD2; V gene: TRBV20-1; CDR3 protein: CSASSLAEETQYF
J gene: TRBJ2-7; D gene: TRBD2; V gene: TRBV5-4; CDR3 protein: CASSLAGTSGGSGEQYF
J gene: TRBJ1-1; D gene: .; V gene: TRBV7-2; CDR3 protein: CASSLDSPGAFF
J gene: TRBJ1-5; D gene: .; V gene: TRBV29-1; CDR3 protein: CSVGGNSNQPQHF
J gene: TRBJ1-1; D gene: .; V gene: TRBV10-3; CDR3 protein: CATRTDLNTEAFF
J gene: TRBJ1-3; D gene: .; V gene: TRBV19; CDR3 protein: CASTGSSGNTIYF
J gene: TRBJ2-3; D gene: TRBD1; V gene: TRBV19; CDR3 protein: CASTPPGTGGTDTQYF
J gene: TRBJ2-5; D gene: TRBD1; V gene: TRBV19; CDR3 protein: CASSRGGQGFETQYF
J gene: TRBJ1-5; D gene: .; V gene: TRBV6-5; CDR3 protein: CASSRVSNQPQHF
J gene: TRBJ1-1; D gene: .; V gene: TRBV6-5; CDR3 protein: CASSYLGEGEAFF
J gene: TRBJ1-2; D gene: .; V gene: TRBV14; CDR3 protein: CASSLRQYGYTF
J gene: TRBJ2-5; D gene: TRBD2; V gene: TRBV6-5; CDR3 protein: CASSFGLAGPRETQYF
J gene: TRBJ2-3; D gene: .; V gene: TRBV14; CDR3 protein: CASSRHSTDTQYF
J gene: TRBJ1-4; D gene: .; V gene: TRBV12-2; CDR3 protein: CASGCGAGVVSNEKLFF
J gene: TRBJ2-7; D gene: .; V gene: TRBV3-1/TRBV3-2; CDR3 protein: CASSHGGGVEQYF
J gene: TRBJ2-2; D gene: .; V gene: TRBV5-4; CDR3 protein: CASSLEGQGSRGELFF
J gene: TRBJ1-4; D gene: .; V gene: TRBV7-9; CDR3 protein: CASSAGHSTNEKLFF
J gene: TRBJ2-7; D gene: TRBD2; V gene: TRBV19; CDR3 protein: CASSSTPVPREGDQQYF
J gene: TRBJ1-5; D gene: TRBD1; V gene: TRBV7-9; CDR3 protein: CASSYGTGIHQPQHF
J gene: TRBJ2-3; D gene: .; V gene: TRBV19; CDR3 protein: CASSSSQSTDTQYF
J gene: TRBJ2-7; D gene: TRBD2; V gene: TRBV3-1/TRBV3-2; CDR3 protein: CASSLQLAGNYEQYF
J gene: TRBJ1-2; D gene: .; V gene: TRBV11-2; CDR3 protein: CASSEEAYGYTF
J gene: TRBJ2-5; D gene: TRBD2; V gene: TRBV7-2; CDR3 protein: CASSVLGLAGGGEETQYF
J gene: TRBJ1-1; D gene: TRBD1; V gene: TRBV7-2; CDR3 protein: CASSLTGTGARNTEAFF
J gene: TRBJ1-6; D gene: .; V gene: TRBV27; CDR3 protein: CASSFEFNSPLHF
J gene: TRBJ2-3; D gene: .; V gene: TRBV3-1/TRBV3-2; CDR3 protein: CASSYGSGSTDTQYF
J gene: TRBJ2-1; D gene: TRBD1; V gene: TRBV4-3; CDR3 protein: CASSQVGYRTGQGRSNEQFF
J gene: TRBJ1-2; D gene: TRBD1; V gene: TRBV29-1; CDR3 protein: CSVADREADGYTF
J gene: TRBJ2-1; D gene: TRBD2; V gene: TRBV19; CDR3 protein: CATISSGGGDYNEQFF
J gene: TRBJ1-1; D gene: .; V gene: TRBV5-1; CDR3 protein: CASSLGRENTEAFF
J gene: TRBJ2-1; D gene: TRBD1; V gene: TRBV5-4; CDR3 protein: CASSLRGPSYNEQFF